One T cell receptor beta chain is described in this entry. The record originates from a study of cytomegalovirus exposure and HLA in healthy donors. Vbeta (60) and Jbeta (13) primers were used in the PCR. Some clones are missing from TCRdb's copy, which holds only in-frame ones; the method was immunoSEQ multiplex PCR. The data contain about 45,000 clones, approximately 47% of them singletons. Germline assignment: CDR1 SGDLS and CDR2 YYNGEE. Between the trimmed V and J ends, which lost 0 bases and 0 bases, there was a span of 9 bases. The CDR3 extends over 15 amino acids. The source material was PBMCs. The chain has TRBV9 and TRBJ1-1; D gene ambiguous. This receptor was obtained from a man aged 55 to 70 in good health and CMV-seronegative. The CDR3 DNA reads as TGTGCCAGCAGCGTAGGTACAAGTTTGAACACTGAAGCTTTCTTT. It encodes CASSVGTSLNTEAFF.